This TCR beta chain was obtained from a study of identical twins. General observations from the study: Zero-insertion analyses might be partly confounded by invariant T cells like MAIT and iNKT. Twins' surplus sharing was weaker for beta out-of-frame sequences.

One entry per CDR3 protein, called by TCRdb with MiXCR from the 5' RACE reads. This sample carries 460,000 or so distinct CDR3 sequences, 13% to 15% of them seen once, and the ten largest clones take roughly 0.56%. Germline loops: CDR1 DFQATT, CDR2 SNEGSKA (reference sequence). The CDR3 sequence is 13 residues long. With 5 bases removed from V and 3 bases from J, the gap between germline ends came to 12 bases. This clonotype was detected a few times. The target antigen is unknown. Everyone who donated was a healthy Caucasian. These same records also appear under a second study, on yellow fever vaccine responses in identical twins.

The chain joins TRBV20-1 to TRBJ2-3; no firm D call. Material: CD4+ T cells sorted from blood. The sequence came from a woman aged 18 to 35 in good health. The CDR3 DNA follows: TGCAGTGCTCCTGGCGATTATACAGATACGCAGTATTTT. It encodes CSAPGDYTDTQYF.